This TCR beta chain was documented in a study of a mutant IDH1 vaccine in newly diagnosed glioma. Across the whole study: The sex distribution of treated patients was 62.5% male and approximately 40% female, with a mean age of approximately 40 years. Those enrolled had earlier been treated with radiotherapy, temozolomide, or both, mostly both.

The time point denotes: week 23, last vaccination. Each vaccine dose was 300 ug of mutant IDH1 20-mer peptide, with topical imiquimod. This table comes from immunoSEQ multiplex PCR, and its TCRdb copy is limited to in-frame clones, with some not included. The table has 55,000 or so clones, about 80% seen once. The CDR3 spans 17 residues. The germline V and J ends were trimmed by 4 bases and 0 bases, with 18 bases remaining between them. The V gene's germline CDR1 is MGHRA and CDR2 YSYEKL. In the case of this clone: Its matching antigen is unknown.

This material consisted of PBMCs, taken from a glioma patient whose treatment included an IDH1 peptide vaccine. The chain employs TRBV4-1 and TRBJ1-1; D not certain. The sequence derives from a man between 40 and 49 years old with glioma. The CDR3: CASSPREGGPMNTEAFF. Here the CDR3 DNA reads TGCGCCAGCAGCCCCAGAGAGGGAGGCCCCATGAACACTGAAGCTTTCTTT.